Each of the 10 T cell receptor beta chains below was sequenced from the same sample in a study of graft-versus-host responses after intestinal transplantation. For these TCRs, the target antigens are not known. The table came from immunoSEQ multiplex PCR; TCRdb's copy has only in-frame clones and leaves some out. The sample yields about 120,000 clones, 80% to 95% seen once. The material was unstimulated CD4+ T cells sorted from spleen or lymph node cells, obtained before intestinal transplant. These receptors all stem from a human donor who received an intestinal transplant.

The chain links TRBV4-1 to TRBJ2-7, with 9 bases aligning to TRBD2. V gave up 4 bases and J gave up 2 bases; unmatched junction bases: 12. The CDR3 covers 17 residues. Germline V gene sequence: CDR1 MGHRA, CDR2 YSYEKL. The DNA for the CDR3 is TGCGCCAGCAGCCCCTCTTCTTTAGCGGGAGTTACCTACGAGCAGTACTTC. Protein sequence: CASSPSSLAGVTYEQYF.

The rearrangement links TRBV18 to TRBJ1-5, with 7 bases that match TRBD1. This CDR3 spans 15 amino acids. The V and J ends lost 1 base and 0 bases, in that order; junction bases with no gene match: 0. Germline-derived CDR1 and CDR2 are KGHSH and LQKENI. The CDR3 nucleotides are TGTGCCAGCTCACCACGGGACAGTAGCAATCAGCCCCAGCATTTT. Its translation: CASSPRDSSNQPQHF.

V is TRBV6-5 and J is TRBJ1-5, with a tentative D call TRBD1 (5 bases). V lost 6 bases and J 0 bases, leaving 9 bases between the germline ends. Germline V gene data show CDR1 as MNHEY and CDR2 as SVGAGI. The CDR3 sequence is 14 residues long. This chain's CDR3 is CASSPDSSNQPQHF. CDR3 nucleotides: TGTGCCAGCAGCCCCGACAGTAGCAATCAGCCCCAGCATTTT.

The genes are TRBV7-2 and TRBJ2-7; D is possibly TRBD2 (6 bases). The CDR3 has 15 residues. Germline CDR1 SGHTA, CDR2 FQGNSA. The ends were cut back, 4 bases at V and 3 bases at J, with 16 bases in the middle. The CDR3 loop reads CASSSRGAGIYEQYF. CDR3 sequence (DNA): TGTGCCAGCAGCTCACGCGGGGCCGGCATCTACGAGCAGTACTTC.

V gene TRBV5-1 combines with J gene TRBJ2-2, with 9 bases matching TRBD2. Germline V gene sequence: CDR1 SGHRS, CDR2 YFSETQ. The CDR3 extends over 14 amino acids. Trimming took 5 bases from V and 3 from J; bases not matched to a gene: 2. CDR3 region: CASRRTSDTGELFF. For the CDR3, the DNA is TGCGCCAGCAGACGGACTAGCGACACCGGGGAGCTGTTTTTT.

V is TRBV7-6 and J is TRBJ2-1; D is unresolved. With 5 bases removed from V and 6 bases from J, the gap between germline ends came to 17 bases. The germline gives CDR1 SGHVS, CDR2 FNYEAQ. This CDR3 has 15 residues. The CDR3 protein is CASSLRGPGPNEQFF. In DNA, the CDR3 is TGTGCCAGCAGCCTCCGCGGACCTGGGCCCAATGAGCAGTTCTTC.

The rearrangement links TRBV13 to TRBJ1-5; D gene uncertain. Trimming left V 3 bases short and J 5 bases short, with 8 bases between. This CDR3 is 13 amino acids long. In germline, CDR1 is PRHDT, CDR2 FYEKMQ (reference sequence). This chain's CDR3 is CASSFPPHQPQHF. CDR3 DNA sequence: TGTGCCAGCAGCTTTCCCCCTCATCAGCCCCAGCATTTT.

CDR3 residues: CASSRQGATYEQYF. CDR3 nucleotide sequence: TGTGCCAGCTCGCGACAGGGGGCCACCTACGAGCAGTACTTC. The chain uses TRBV18 and TRBJ2-7; 10 bases agree with TRBD1. CDR1 is KGHSH, CDR2 LQKENI, per germline. V trimming: 6 bases; J trimming: 2 bases; junction bases outside the gene matches: 4. The CDR3 spans 14 residues.

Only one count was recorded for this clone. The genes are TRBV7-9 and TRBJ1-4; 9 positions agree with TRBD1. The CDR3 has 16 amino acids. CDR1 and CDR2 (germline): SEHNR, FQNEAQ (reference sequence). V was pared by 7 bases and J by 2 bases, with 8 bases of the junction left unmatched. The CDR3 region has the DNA TGTGCCAGCAATACGGTTGGGACAGGGACTAATGAAAAACTGTTTTTT. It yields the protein CASNTVGTGTNEKLFF. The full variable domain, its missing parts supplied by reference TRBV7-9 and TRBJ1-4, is DTGVSQNPRHKITKRGQNVTFRCDPISEHNRLYWYRQTLGQGPEFLTYFQNEAQLEKSRLLSDRFSAERPKGSFSTLEIQRTEQGDSAMYLCASNTVGTGTNEKLFFGSGTQLSVL.

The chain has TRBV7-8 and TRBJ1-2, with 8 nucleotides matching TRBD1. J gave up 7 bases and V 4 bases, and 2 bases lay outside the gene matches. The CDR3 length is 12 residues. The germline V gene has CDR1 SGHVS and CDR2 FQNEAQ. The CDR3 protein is CASSWQGAGYTF. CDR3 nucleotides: TGTGCCAGCAGCTGGCAGGGGGCTGGCTACACCTTC.